The rows below give T cell receptor beta chains drawn from one sample of a study of T cells in Graves' hyperthyroidism and ophthalmopathy. Using its own MiXCR run on the multiplex PCR reads, TCRdb lists one record per CDR3 protein. The sample lists about 560,000 distinct CDR3 sequences; 16% were seen once. The sequenced sample consisted of blood. The source of these receptors is a woman under 30 with Graves' hyperthyroidism. Each CDR3 is given with its conserved first and last residue. D genes are given only for firm matches. Part of the rows lack a size; the others show once, few, many or a class for expanded clones.

abundance: many; v_gene: TRBV28; j_gene: TRBJ2-7; d_gene: .; CDR3aa: CATSPSSYEQYF; CDR3nt: TGTGCCACCTCCCCGAGCTCCTACGAGCAGTACTTC
abundance: many; v_gene: TRBV5-1; j_gene: TRBJ2-3; d_gene: TRBD2; CDR3aa: CASSLDSSGRSDTQYF; CDR3nt: TGCGCCAGCAGCTTGGATTCTAGCGGGAGATCAGATACGCAGTATTTT
abundance: few; v_gene: TRBV28; j_gene: TRBJ1-3; d_gene: .; CDR3aa: CASSLGGTGNTIYF; CDR3nt: TGTGCCAGCAGTTTAGGAGGGACTGGAAACACCATATATTTT
abundance: few; v_gene: TRBV3-1; j_gene: TRBJ2-1; d_gene: TRBD2; CDR3aa: CASSQEGGGPLF; CDR3nt: TGTGCCAGCAGCCAAGAAGGCGGGGGGCCCCTCTTC
abundance: few; v_gene: TRBV12-3/TRBV12-4; j_gene: TRBJ1-2; d_gene: .; CDR3aa: CASSGDRPGYTF; CDR3nt: TGTGCCAGCAGTGGGGACCGCCCGGGCTACACCTTC
abundance: many; v_gene: TRBV28; j_gene: TRBJ2-3; d_gene: .; CDR3aa: CASSEGGTRTDTQYF; CDR3nt: TGTGCCAGCAGCGAGGGCGGGACCCGAACAGATACGCAGTATTTT
abundance: few; v_gene: TRBV7-2; j_gene: TRBJ2-5; d_gene: .; CDR3aa: CASSYSRSQETQYF; CDR3nt: TGTGCCAGCAGCTACTCGCGGAGCCAAGAGACCCAGTACTTC
abundance: few; v_gene: TRBV11-2; j_gene: TRBJ2-5; d_gene: TRBD2; CDR3aa: CASSSISRGYQETQYF; CDR3nt: TGTGCCAGCAGCTCCATCTCGCGGGGGTACCAAGAGACCCAGTACTTC
abundance: many; v_gene: TRBV3-1; j_gene: TRBJ2-3; d_gene: TRBD2; CDR3aa: CASSPWTRGTADTQYF; CDR3nt: TGTGCCAGCAGTCCCTGGACTAGAGGTACAGCAGATACGCAGTATTTT
abundance: .; v_gene: TRBV12-3/TRBV12-4; j_gene: TRBJ2-7; d_gene: .; CDR3aa: CASSLVLDYEQYF; CDR3nt: TGTGCCAGCAGTTTAGTTTTAGACTACGAGCAGTACTTC
abundance: .; v_gene: TRBV6-1; j_gene: TRBJ2-5; d_gene: .; CDR3aa: CASTQGQLETQYF; CDR3nt: TGTGCCAGCACTCAAGGACAGCTGGAGACCCAGTACTTC
abundance: .; v_gene: TRBV9; j_gene: TRBJ2-3; d_gene: TRBD2; CDR3aa: CASSSGLAGDWVATDTQYF; CDR3nt: TGTGCCAGCAGCTCCGGACTAGCGGGAGATTGGGTTGCCACAGATACGCAGTATTTT
abundance: .; v_gene: TRBV6-1; j_gene: TRBJ2-1; d_gene: TRBD2; CDR3aa: CASRDGLAGISYNEQFF; CDR3nt: TGTGCCAGCAGGGATGGACTAGCGGGGATATCCTACAATGAGCAGTTCTTC
abundance: .; v_gene: TRBV7-9; j_gene: TRBJ1-5; d_gene: .; CDR3aa: CASSWADNQPQHF; CDR3nt: TGTGCCAGCAGCTGGGCGGATAATCAGCCCCAGCATTTT
abundance: few; v_gene: TRBV7-8; j_gene: TRBJ2-4; d_gene: .; CDR3aa: CASSPMTVTAKNIQYF; CDR3nt: TGTGCCAGCAGCCCGATGACAGTGACAGCTAAAAACATTCAGTACTTC
abundance: many; v_gene: TRBV28; j_gene: TRBJ2-7; d_gene: .; CDR3aa: CASTRDLYEQYF; CDR3nt: TGTGCCAGCACCCGCGACCTCTACGAGCAGTACTTC
abundance: .; v_gene: TRBV7-9; j_gene: TRBJ2-3; d_gene: TRBD1; CDR3aa: CASVPDRGPDTQYF; CDR3nt: TGTGCCAGCGTGCCGGACAGGGGACCAGATACGCAGTATTTT
abundance: .; v_gene: TRBV30; j_gene: TRBJ2-6; d_gene: TRBD1; CDR3aa: CAWSVLTGSVLGANVLTF; CDR3nt: TGTGCCTGGAGTGTACTGACAGGGAGTGTTCTAGGGGCCAACGTCCTGACTTTC
abundance: few; v_gene: TRBV6-9; j_gene: TRBJ1-4; d_gene: .; CDR3aa: CASSPRIGRGEKLFF; CDR3nt: TGTGCCAGCAGTCCCCGGATTGGGAGGGGTGAAAAACTGTTTTTT
abundance: few; v_gene: TRBV6-1; j_gene: TRBJ2-3; d_gene: TRBD1; CDR3aa: CASSLAGTGGNTDTQYF; CDR3nt: TGTGCCAGCAGTCTCGCGGGGACAGGGGGTAACACAGATACGCAGTATTTT
abundance: many; v_gene: TRBV19; j_gene: TRBJ2-2; d_gene: .; CDR3aa: CASSPRSGELFF; CDR3nt: TGTGCCAGTAGCCCCAGATCCGGGGAGCTGTTTTTT
abundance: many; v_gene: TRBV28; j_gene: TRBJ2-1; d_gene: .; CDR3aa: CASRPRRGEQFF; CDR3nt: TGTGCCAGCAGGCCGCGGAGAGGGGAGCAGTTCTTC
abundance: few; v_gene: TRBV6-6; j_gene: TRBJ2-3; d_gene: .; CDR3aa: CASSYSYGADTQYF; CDR3nt: TGTGCCAGCAGTTACTCTTACGGGGCAGATACGCAGTATTTT
abundance: many; v_gene: TRBV15; j_gene: TRBJ2-5; d_gene: TRBD2; CDR3aa: CATSRETSGITEYQETQYF; CDR3nt: TGTGCCACCAGCAGAGAGACTAGCGGGATAACAGAGTACCAAGAGACCCAGTACTTC
abundance: .; v_gene: TRBV24-1; j_gene: TRBJ2-3; d_gene: .; CDR3aa: CATSDLPDTQYF; CDR3nt: TGTGCCACCAGTGATTTACCAGATACGCAGTATTTT
abundance: .; v_gene: TRBV9; j_gene: TRBJ2-3; d_gene: TRBD1; CDR3aa: CASGRDRSTDTQYF; CDR3nt: TGTGCCAGCGGACGGGACAGAAGCACAGATACGCAGTATTTT
abundance: .; v_gene: TRBV20-1; j_gene: TRBJ2-5; d_gene: .; CDR3aa: CSEGRDQETQYF; CDR3nt: TGCAGTGAGGGGCGGGACCAAGAGACCCAGTACTTC
abundance: many; v_gene: TRBV7-2; j_gene: TRBJ2-7; d_gene: .; CDR3aa: CASSAGPEDPYEQYF; CDR3nt: TGTGCCAGCAGCGCGGGACCGGAGGATCCCTACGAGCAGTACTTC
abundance: many; v_gene: TRBV5-6; j_gene: TRBJ2-7; d_gene: TRBD2; CDR3aa: CASSPGLAITSYEQYF; CDR3nt: TGTGCCAGCAGCCCGGGACTAGCGATCACGTCCTACGAGCAGTACTTC